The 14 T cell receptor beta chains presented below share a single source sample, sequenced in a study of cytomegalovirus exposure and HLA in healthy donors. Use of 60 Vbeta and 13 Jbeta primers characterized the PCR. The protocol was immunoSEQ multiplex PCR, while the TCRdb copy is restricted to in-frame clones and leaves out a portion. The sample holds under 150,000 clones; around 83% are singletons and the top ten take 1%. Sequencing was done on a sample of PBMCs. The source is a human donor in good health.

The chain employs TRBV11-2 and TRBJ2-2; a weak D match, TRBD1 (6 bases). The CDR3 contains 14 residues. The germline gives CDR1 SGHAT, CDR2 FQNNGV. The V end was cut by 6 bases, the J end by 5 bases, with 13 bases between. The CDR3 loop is CASSKQGGTGELFF. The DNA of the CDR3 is TGTGCCAGCAGTAAACAGGGTGGAACCGGGGAGCTGTTTTTT.

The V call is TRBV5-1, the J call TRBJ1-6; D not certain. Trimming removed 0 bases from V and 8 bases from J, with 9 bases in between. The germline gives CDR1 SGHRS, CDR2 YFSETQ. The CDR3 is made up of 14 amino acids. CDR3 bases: TGCGCCAGCAGCTTGGACCGGCGGGATTCACCCCTCCACTTT. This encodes CASSLDRRDSPLHF.

CDR3 loop: CASSLLLGNTEAFF. DNA for the CDR3: TGTGCCAGCAGTTTATTGCTCGGGAACACTGAAGCTTTCTTT. The V and J genes are TRBV27 and TRBJ1-1; D gene uncertain. The V gene's germline CDR1 is MNHEY and CDR2 SMNVEV (reference sequence). V shed 1 base and J shed 1 base, with 7 bases lying between them. The CDR3 runs to 14 residues.

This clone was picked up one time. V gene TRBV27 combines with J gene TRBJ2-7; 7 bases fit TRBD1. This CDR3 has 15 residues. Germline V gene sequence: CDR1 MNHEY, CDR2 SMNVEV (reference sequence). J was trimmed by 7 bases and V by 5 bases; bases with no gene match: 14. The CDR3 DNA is TGTGCCAGCAGTCCCTATCAAGGGGGCGGTGGGGAGCAGTACTTC. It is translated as CASSPYQGGGGEQYF.

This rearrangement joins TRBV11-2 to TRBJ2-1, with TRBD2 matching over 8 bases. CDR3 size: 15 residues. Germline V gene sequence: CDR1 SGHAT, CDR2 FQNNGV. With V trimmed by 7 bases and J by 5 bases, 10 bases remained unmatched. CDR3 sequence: CASNIGGGPHNEQFF. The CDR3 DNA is TGTGCCAGCAACATCGGGGGGGGGCCCCACAATGAGCAGTTCTTC.

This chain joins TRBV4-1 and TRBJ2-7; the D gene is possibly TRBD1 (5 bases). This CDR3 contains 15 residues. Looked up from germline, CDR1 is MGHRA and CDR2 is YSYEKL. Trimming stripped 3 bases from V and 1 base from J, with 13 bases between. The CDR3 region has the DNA TGCGCCAGCAGCCACGACGCCCAGGGTTCCTACGAGCAGTACTTC. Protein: CASSHDAQGSYEQYF.

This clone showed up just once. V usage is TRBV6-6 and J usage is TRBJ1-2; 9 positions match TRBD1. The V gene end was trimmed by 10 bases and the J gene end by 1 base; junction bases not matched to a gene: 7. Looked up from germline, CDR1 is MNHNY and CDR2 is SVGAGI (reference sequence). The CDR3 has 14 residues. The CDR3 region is CATSRTGDNYGYTF. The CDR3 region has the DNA TGTGCCACCTCAAGGACAGGGGATAACTATGGCTACACCTTC.

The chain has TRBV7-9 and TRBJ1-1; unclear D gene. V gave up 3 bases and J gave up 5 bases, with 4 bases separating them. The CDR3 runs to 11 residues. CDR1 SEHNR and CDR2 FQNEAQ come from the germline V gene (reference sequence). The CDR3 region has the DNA TGTGCCAGCAGCTTGAGTACTGAAGCTTTCTTT. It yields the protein CASSLSTEAFF.

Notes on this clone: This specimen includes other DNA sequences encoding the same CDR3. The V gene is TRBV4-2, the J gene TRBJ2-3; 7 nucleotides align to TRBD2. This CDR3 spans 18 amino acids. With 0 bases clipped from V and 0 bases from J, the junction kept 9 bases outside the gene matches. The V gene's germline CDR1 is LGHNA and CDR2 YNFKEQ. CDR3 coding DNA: TGTGCCAGCAGCCAAGAAACGTATACAGCGGGGAGCACAGATACGCAGTATTTT. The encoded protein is CASSQETYTAGSTDTQYF.

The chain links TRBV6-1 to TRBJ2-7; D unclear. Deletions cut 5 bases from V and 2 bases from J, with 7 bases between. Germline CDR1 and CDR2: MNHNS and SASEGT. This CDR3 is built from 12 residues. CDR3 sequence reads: CASSTTPYEQYF. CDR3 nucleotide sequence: TGTGCCAGCAGTACTACCCCCTACGAGCAGTACTTC.

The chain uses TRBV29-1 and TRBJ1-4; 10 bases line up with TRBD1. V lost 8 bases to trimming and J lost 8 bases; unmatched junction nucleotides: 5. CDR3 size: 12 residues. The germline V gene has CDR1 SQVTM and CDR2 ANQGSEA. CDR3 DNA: TGCAGCAGCCGGGACAGGGGAGAAAAACTGTTTTTT. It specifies CSSRDRGEKLFF. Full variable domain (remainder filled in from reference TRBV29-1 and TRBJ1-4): SAVISQKPSRDICQRGTSLTIQCQVDSQVTMMFWYRQQPGQSLTLIATANQGSEATYESGFVIDKFPISRPNLTFSTLTVSNMSPEDSSIYLCSSRDRGEKLFFGSGTQLSVL.

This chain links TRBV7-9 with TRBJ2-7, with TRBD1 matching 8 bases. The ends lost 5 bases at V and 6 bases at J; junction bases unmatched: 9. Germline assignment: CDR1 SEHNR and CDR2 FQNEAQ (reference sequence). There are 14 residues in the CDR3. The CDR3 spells CASSPGQGRAEQYF. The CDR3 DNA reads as TGTGCCAGCAGCCCAGGACAGGGACGAGCCGAGCAGTACTTC.

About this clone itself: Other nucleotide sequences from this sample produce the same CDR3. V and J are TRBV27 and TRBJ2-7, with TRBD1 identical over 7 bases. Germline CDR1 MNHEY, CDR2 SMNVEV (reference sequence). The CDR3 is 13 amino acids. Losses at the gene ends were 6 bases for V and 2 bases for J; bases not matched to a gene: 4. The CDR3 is CASSPGTAYEQYF. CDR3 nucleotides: TGTGCCAGCAGCCCAGGGACAGCCTACGAGCAGTACTTC.

CDR3 sequence: CASSPTGPLVVSYEQYF. CDR3 nucleotides: TGTGCCAGCTCACCGACAGGGCCCCTGGTTGTGTCGTACGAGCAGTACTTC. J is TRBJ2-7 and V is TRBV18; 7 bases line up with TRBD1. Germline values: CDR1 KGHSH, CDR2 LQKENI. Trimming removed 3 bases from V and 4 bases from J; junction bases left unmatched: 15. The CDR3 loop spans 17 amino acids.